Presented here are 28 T cell receptor beta chains from one specimen sequenced in a study of technical replicates of blood from a handful of donors. Clones were sequenced by immunoSEQ multiplex PCR, and TCRdb holds only the in-frame ones, with some missing. The top ten clones hold 4.5% to 5% of a sample with some 70,000 clones, approximately 88% of them seen once. Sequences were obtained from PBMCs. The source is a human donor in good health. Some clones in this sample may be carry-over from other donors' samples.

This clone was seen only a few times. V and J are TRBV7-6 and TRBJ1-3, with D uncertain. V was shortened by 6 bases and J by 0 bases, with 12 bases between the two germline ends. This CDR3 contains 15 residues. From germline, CDR1 is SGHVS and CDR2 FNYEAQ. The CDR3 nucleotides read TGTGCCAGCAGTTCTAGACCGGGCTCTGGAAACACCATATATTTT. Amino acid sequence: CASSSRPGSGNTIYF.

This chain joins TRBV27 and TRBJ1-1; 7 bases line up with TRBD1. Trimming cost V 5 bases and J 7 bases; bases outside gene matches: 4. Per germline, CDR1 MNHEY and CDR2 SMNVEV (reference sequence). CDR3 size: 12 residues. CDR3: CASSRGQLEAFF. Here the CDR3 DNA reads TGTGCCAGCAGTAGGGGACAGCTTGAAGCTTTCTTT.

The rearrangement joins TRBV30 to TRBJ2-5; D gene uncertain. CDR3 length equals 14 residues. CDR1 is GTSNPN, CDR2 SVGIG, per germline (reference sequence). Trimming removed 3 bases from V and 4 bases from J, with 15 bases in between. CDR3 sequence: CAWSPGWVGETQYF. CDR3 sequence (DNA): TGTGCCTGGAGCCCAGGATGGGTTGGAGAGACCCAGTACTTC.

The genes are TRBV19 and TRBJ2-2; D uncertain. Trimming took 4 bases from V and 1 from J, leaving 13 bases between them. The CDR3 runs 16 residues. In germline, CDR1 is LNHDA, CDR2 SQIVND (reference sequence). The CDR3 nucleotides read TGTGCCAGTAGTAGAGATCGCCTCGGGAACACCGGGGAGCTGTTTTTT. It is translated as CASSRDRLGNTGELFF.

This clone has more than one count but fewer than ten. V gene TRBV10-1 combines with J gene TRBJ1-2, with D maybe TRBD1 (5 bases). V lost 8 bases to trimming and J lost 7 bases, with 20 bases between them. The CDR3 covers 14 residues. Per the germline V gene, CDR1 is WNHNN and CDR2 is SYGVQD (reference sequence). The DNA of the CDR3 is TGCGCCAGCCCCCGGGGGAAGGGGCCTGGTGGCTACACCTTC. Translating gives CASPRGKGPGGYTF.

The chain recombines TRBV4-1 with TRBJ2-2; possibly TRBD1 for D (5 bases). V lost 4 bases to trimming and J lost 6 bases, with 15 bases between them. The CDR3 is made up of 15 amino acids. CDR1 and CDR2 (germline): MGHRA, YSYEKL. The CDR3 DNA is TGCGCCAGCAGCCCCTCGCAGGGCTACGCCGGGGAGCTGTTTTTT. Its translation is CASSPSQGYAGELFF.

The CDR3 is CASSHGLGTAIFVEQFF. The CDR3 nucleotides read TGTGCCAGCAGTCATGGCCTCGGGACAGCCATATTCGTGGAGCAGTTCTTC. The rearrangement links TRBV5-6 to TRBJ2-1; 7 nucleotides agree with TRBD1. Germline lookup yields CDR1 SGHDT and CDR2 YYEEEE. CDR3 size: 17 residues. V gave up 5 bases and J gave up 10 bases; unmatched junction bases: 21.

This clone was detected once. The chain couples TRBV29-1 to TRBJ1-1, with 8 positions matching TRBD1. Germline CDR1 and CDR2: SQVTM and ANQGSEA. The CDR3 is made up of 14 amino acids. The junction had 1 base not matched to a gene; V was cut back by 1 base and J by 0 bases. Written as DNA, the CDR3 is TGCAGCGTTGAAGGGACAGGGATGAACACTGAAGCTTTCTTT. Translated: CSVEGTGMNTEAFF.

The V gene is TRBV11-2, the J gene TRBJ2-2; 8 bases line up with TRBD2. Germline V gene lookup returns CDR1 SGHAT and CDR2 FQNNGV. After removal of 4 bases from V and 5 bases from J, the junction contained 9 bases not matched to a gene. The CDR3 spans 16 residues. CDR3 residues: CASSSGGGLETGELFF. CDR3 DNA: TGTGCCAGCAGCTCCGGGGGGGGACTAGAAACCGGGGAGCTGTTTTTT. The full variable domain, with the rest looked up from reference TRBV11-2 and TRBJ2-2, is EAGVAQSPRYKIIEKRQSVAFWCNPISGHATLYWYQQILGQGPKLLIQFQNNGVVDDSQLPKDRFSAERLKGVDSTLKIQPAKLEDSAVYLCASSSGGGLETGELFFGEGSRLTVL.

The J gene is TRBJ2-3, the V gene TRBV6-5, with 9 nucleotides matching TRBD2. CDR3 length: 14 amino acids. V was clipped by 8 bases and J by 0 bases; unmatched bases: 3. Germline V CDR1 and CDR2: MNHEY, SVGAGI. CDR3 in DNA: TGTGCCAGCTCAGGACTAGCGAGCACAGATACGCAGTATTTT. It yields the protein CASSGLASTDTQYF.

V and J are TRBV30 and TRBJ1-4; 7 nucleotides align to TRBD1. V shed 2 bases, J shed 3 bases, and the junction held 9 bases outside the gene matches. The CDR3 is made up of 16 amino acids. Per the germline V gene, CDR1 is GTSNPN and CDR2 is SVGIG (reference sequence). Here the CDR3 DNA reads TGTGCCTGGAGTCCATACACAGGGGCGGCTAATGAAAAACTGTTTTTT. This sequence encodes CAWSPYTGAANEKLFF.

The V and J genes are TRBV18 and TRBJ1-2, with D possibly TRBD1 on 6 matching bases. The CDR3 consists of 14 residues. Trimming removed 2 bases at V and 5 bases at J, with 12 bases between. Looked up from germline, CDR1 is KGHSH and CDR2 is LQKENI. The CDR3 here is CASSPGDKGYGYTF. The CDR3 bases are TGTGCCAGCTCACCAGGGGACAAGGGGTATGGCTACACCTTC.

The V gene is TRBV7-9, the J gene TRBJ1-1; TRBD1 is a possible D gene (5 bases). This CDR3 is built from 13 residues. Trimming pared 5 bases from V and 5 bases from J, leaving 12 bases between. Germline CDR1 SEHNR, CDR2 FQNEAQ (reference sequence). CDR3 DNA: TGTGCCAGCAGCCAGCCCGGGGGAACTGAAGCTTTCTTT. It codes for CASSQPGGTEAFF.

CDR3 coding DNA: TGTGCCAGCAGCCAAACCCCTTCGGGAAACGGGGAGCTGTTTTTT. Residues: CASSQTPSGNGELFF. The chain uses TRBV4-2 and TRBJ2-2, with D tentatively TRBD2 (5 bases). V was clipped by 2 bases and J by 7 bases, with 14 bases between them. Germline V gives CDR1 LGHNA, CDR2 YNFKEQ. This CDR3 is built from 15 residues.

This clone was picked up one time. The CDR3 region has the DNA TGTGCCAGCAGTTCATCAGGGCAGGGTGGTCATGGCTACACCTTC. Its translation: CASSSSGQGGHGYTF. This chain connects TRBV27 to TRBJ1-2; weak D call: TRBD1 (5 bases). CDR1 MNHEY and CDR2 SMNVEV come from the germline V gene (reference sequence). The CDR3 sequence is 15 residues long. Between the trimmed V and J ends, which lost 4 bases and 6 bases, there was a span of 18 bases.

The chain couples TRBV4-1 to TRBJ2-1; D possibly corresponds to TRBD2 (5 bases). V lost 2 bases and J lost 9, with 23 bases in between. CDR3 length equals 17 residues. CDR1 is MGHRA, CDR2 YSYEKL, per germline. CDR3 DNA sequence: TGCGCCAGCAGCCAAAGGGCCACGGGGATCGGTAACGGTGAGCAGTTCTTC. Encoded protein: CASSQRATGIGNGEQFF.

This sequence joins TRBV4-3 and TRBJ2-1; maybe TRBD1 (5 bases). Germline values: CDR1 LGHNA, CDR2 YSLEER. V lost 0 bases and J 3 bases, leaving 12 bases between the germline ends. The CDR3 is made up of 16 amino acids. This CDR3 reads CASSQEADSFYNEQFF. The CDR3, as DNA: TGCGCCAGCAGCCAAGAGGCAGACAGCTTCTACAATGAGCAGTTCTTC.

The chain carries TRBV4-2 and TRBJ2-3; unclear D gene. V lost 0 bases to trimming and J lost 4 bases, with 5 bases between them. The CDR3 consists of 13 residues. Germline V gene lookup returns CDR1 LGHNA and CDR2 YNFKEQ. Here the CDR3 reads CASSQDPPDTQYF. In nucleotides, the CDR3 is TGTGCCAGCAGCCAAGATCCTCCAGATACGCAGTATTTT.

The chain uses TRBV19 and TRBJ1-5, with 9 bases fitting TRBD1. This CDR3 contains 15 residues. Germline V lookup: CDR1 LNHDA, CDR2 SQIVND (reference sequence). J gave up 4 bases and V 2 bases, and 3 bases lay outside the gene matches. Here the CDR3 DNA reads TGTGCCAGTAGTATAAGGGGACAGGGTAATCAGCCCCAGCATTTT. This sequence encodes CASSIRGQGNQPQHF.

The chain recombines TRBV15 with TRBJ2-7; 10 nucleotides match TRBD1. Germline assignment: CDR1 LNHNV and CDR2 YYDKDF (reference sequence). The CDR3 spans 16 residues. The V and J ends lost 0 bases and 5 bases, in that order; junction bases with no gene match: 7. The CDR3 coding sequence is TGTGCCACCAGCAGAGATGGCGGGACAGGGGCCCACGAGCAGTACTTC. Residues: CATSRDGGTGAHEQYF.

The chain links TRBV6-1 to TRBJ2-1; 8 nucleotides match TRBD2. Losses at the gene ends were 2 bases for V and 6 bases for J; bases not matched to a gene: 6. The CDR3 has 15 residues. Germline V gene lookup returns CDR1 MNHNS and CDR2 SASEGT. The CDR3 here is CASSEMSGGINEQFF. As DNA, the CDR3 is TGTGCCAGCAGTGAAATGAGCGGGGGAATCAATGAGCAGTTCTTC.

The chain has TRBV9 and TRBJ2-2; no definite D call. This CDR3 region has 14 residues. CDR1 and CDR2 from the germline V gene are SGDLS and YYNGEE. V gave up 3 bases and J gave up 4 bases, with 10 bases separating them. CDR3 bases: TGTGCCAGCAGCGGCGCTCTGAGCACCGGGGAGCTGTTTTTT. This gives the protein CASSGALSTGELFF.

V is TRBV7-6 and J is TRBJ2-7; D uncertain. The germline V gene has CDR1 SGHVS and CDR2 FNYEAQ. The CDR3 contains 14 residues. Trimming removed 3 bases from V and 1 base from J, with 10 bases in between. The CDR3 nucleotides are TGTGCCAGCAGCTTCACTCTAGAATCCTACGAGCAGTACTTC. Protein product: CASSFTLESYEQYF. Based on the CDR3 plus reference TRBV7-6 and TRBJ2-7, the full variable domain is GAGVSQSPRYKVTKRGQDVALRCDPISGHVSLYWYRQALGQGPEFLTYFNYEAQQDKSGLPNDRFSAERPEGSISTLTIQRTEQRDSAMYRCASSFTLESYEQYFGPGTRLTVT.

V gene TRBV12-5 combines with J gene TRBJ1-1, with a possible D match to TRBD1 (5 bases). Trimming cost V 0 bases and J 6 bases, with 26 bases left between them. The germline CDR1 and CDR2 sequences are LGHNT and FRNRAP. This CDR3 is built from 19 residues. The CDR3 loop is CASGLVRSVLWGRRAEAFF. Written as DNA, the CDR3 is TGTGCTAGTGGTTTGGTAAGGTCAGTTTTGTGGGGCCGTAGGGCTGAAGCTTTCTTT. The variable domain in full, with the rest retrieved from reference TRBV12-5 and TRBJ1-1, is DARVTQTPRHKVTEMGQEVTMRCQPILGHNTVFWYRQTMMQGLELLAYFRNRAPLDDSGMPKDRFSAEMPDATLATLKIQPSEPRDSAVYFCASGLVRSVLWGRRAEAFFGQGTRLTVV.

This sequence joins TRBV5-1 and TRBJ2-1; 9 nucleotides match TRBD2. From germline, CDR1 is SGHRS and CDR2 YFSETQ. The V segment lost 6 bases and the J segment 9 bases; nucleotides outside the gene matches: 7. This CDR3 comprises 13 residues. For the CDR3, the DNA is TGCGCCAGCAAGCGGGGGGAGGAGGGTGAGCAGTTCTTC. It yields the protein CASKRGEEGEQFF.

The rearrangement joins TRBV30 to TRBJ1-3; D unresolved. Trimming stripped 4 bases from V and 8 bases from J, with 12 bases between. CDR1 and CDR2 (germline): GTSNPN, SVGIG (reference sequence). The CDR3 length is 12 residues. CDR3 residues: CAWNQVADTIYF. DNA of the CDR3: TGTGCCTGGAACCAGGTTGCCGACACCATATATTTT. The full variable domain, with the rest looked up from reference TRBV30 and TRBJ1-3, is SQTIHQWPATLVQPVGSPLSLECTVEGTSNPNLYWYRQAAGRGLQLLFYSVGIGQISSEVPQNLSASRPQDRQFILSSKKLLLSDSGFYLCAWNQVADTIYFGEGSWLTVV.

The chain carries TRBV15 and TRBJ2-7; a possible D gene is TRBD1 (7 bases). The CDR3 contains 14 residues. V lost 0 bases, J lost 6 bases, and 12 bases lay in between. The V gene's germline CDR1 is LNHNV and CDR2 YYDKDF (reference sequence). CDR3 nucleotides: TGTGCCACCAGCAGAGATGGAGGGGGCGTCGAGCAGTACTTC. Its protein product is CATSRDGGGVEQYF.

This clone has just one count. The chain combines TRBV30 with TRBJ1-1; D is uncertain. CDR1 is GTSNPN and CDR2 is SVGIG in the germline V gene (reference sequence). The ends were cut back, 8 bases at V and 7 bases at J, with 17 bases in the middle. This CDR3 has 12 amino acids. CDR3 in DNA: TGTGCCGTAGATCCCGGGGTTGTTGAAGCTTTCTTT. It specifies CAVDPGVVEAFF. The full variable domain, completed using reference TRBV30 and TRBJ1-1, is SQTIHQWPATLVQPVGSPLSLECTVEGTSNPNLYWYRQAAGRGLQLLFYSVGIGQISSEVPQNLSASRPQDRQFILSSKKLLLSDSGFYLCAVDPGVVEAFFGQGTRLTVV.